This section outlines one T cell receptor (beta chain) sequence together with its context. CDR1 MDHEN and CDR2 SYDVKM come from the germline V gene. Trimming cost V 7 bases and J 5 bases, with 11 bases left between them. CDR3 length: 12 amino acids. The data originate from a study of shared clonotypes between healthy human individuals. Libraries were prepared by immunoSEQ multiplex PCR; TCRdb keeps only in-frame clonotypes and omits some of them. The sample lists about 380,000 clones; 90% to 97% were seen once. The J gene is TRBJ2-5, the V gene TRBV28; D is possibly TRBD2 (6 bases). This TCR was recovered from a young man in good health. Material: memory CD8+ T cells sorted from blood. Sample subset: CD45RO+ cells pooled with CCR7-negative TemRA cells. For the CDR3, the DNA is TGTGCCAGCACGGGGGATTCGGAGACCCAGTACTTC. It yields the protein CASTGDSETQYF.